The source of this TCR beta chain is a study of monozygotic twins with inflammatory bowel disease. General observations from the study: Relative clonotype sharing with others was diminished in IBD patients versus healthy twins, particularly with disease activity.

The germline CDR1 and CDR2 sequences are SGHTA and FQGTGA. The CDR3 is 14 residues long. TCRdb reanalyzed the 5' RACE reads and collapses them to one entry per CDR3 protein, without DNA. The sample spans 350,000 to 500,000 distinct CDR3 sequences; the ten largest clones claim 2.4%. Notes on this clonotype: What it recognizes is unknown.

The V call is TRBV7-3, the J call TRBJ2-1; absent DNA, TCRdb's TRBD1 call cannot be checked. Input material: blood. This receptor was taken from a human donor with ulcerative colitis or Crohn's disease, or a healthy co-twin of an affected twin (not recorded which). CDR3 amino acids: CASSPTGIDNEQFF.